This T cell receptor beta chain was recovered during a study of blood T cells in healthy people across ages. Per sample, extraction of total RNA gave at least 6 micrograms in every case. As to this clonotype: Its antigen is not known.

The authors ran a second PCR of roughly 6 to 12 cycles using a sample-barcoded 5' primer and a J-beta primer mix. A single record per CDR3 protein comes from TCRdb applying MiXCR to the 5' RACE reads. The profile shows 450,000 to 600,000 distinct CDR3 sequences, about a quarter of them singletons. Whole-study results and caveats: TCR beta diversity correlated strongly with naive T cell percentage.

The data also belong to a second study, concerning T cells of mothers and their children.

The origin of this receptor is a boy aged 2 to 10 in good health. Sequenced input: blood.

The CDR3 is CASSPIVRLAGESSAKNIQYF. The CDR3 DNA sequence: TGTGCCAGCAGTCCCATAGTTCGACTAGCGGGAGAAAGTTCGGCCAAAAACATTCAGTACTTC. The gene calls are TRBV12-3 or TRBV12-4 and TRBJ2-4; 12 bases are a match to TRBD2. Germline trimming cut 5 bases from V and 1 base from J; bases unmatched to any gene: 18. The length of the CDR3 is 21 residues.